A selection of T cell receptor beta chains follows, all from one sample in a study of blood T cells in healthy people across ages. Via MiXCR, TCRdb re-called the 5' RACE reads, giving one row per CDR3 protein. In the table there are roughly 1,800,000 distinct CDR3 sequences, about 50% of which are singletons. Sequences were obtained from blood. These receptors all come from a woman aged 40 to 49 in good health. CDR3s include the opening cysteine and the closing phenylalanine or tryptophan. Fields, in order: clone size, V gene, J gene, D gene, CDR3 DNA, CDR3 protein. D genes are given only for firm matches. Expanded clones get a size class; other rows say once, few or many, or leave the size out.

>few|TRBV27|TRBJ2-7|TRBD2
TGTGCCAGCAGTCTCGGGACTAGGACCTACGAGCAGTACTTC
CASSLGTRTYEQYF
>-|TRBV19|TRBJ1-6|TRBD1
TGTGCCAGTAGTATCCTTGTAGGACAGGGGCTTCCAGCCCTCCACTTT
CASSILVGQGLPALHF
>few|TRBV20-1|TRBJ2-1|-
TGCAGTGCTAGCAGCAGACAGGACAATGAGCAGTTCTTC
CSASSRQDNEQFF
>-|TRBV5-6|TRBJ2-3|TRBD2
TGTGCCAGCAGCTTGGCTAGCGGGGGAGATACGCAGTATTTT
CASSLASGGDTQYF
>-|TRBV7-2|TRBJ2-7|TRBD1
TGTGCCACTGTACCCGTGACAGGGTGGTACGAGCAGTACTTC
CATVPVTGWYEQYF
>-|TRBV20-1|TRBJ1-5|TRBD1
TGCAGTGCAAACGGGGACAGGGGGCCTAGCAATCAGCCCCAGCATTTT
CSANGDRGPSNQPQHF
>once|TRBV7-2|TRBJ2-5|-
TGTGCCAGCAGCTTAGTCCTTAAGACCCAGTACTTC
CASSLVLKTQYF
>-|TRBV18|TRBJ2-5|TRBD1
TGTGCCAGCTCTCATGGCAACAGGGGAGAGACCCAGTACTTC
CASSHGNRGETQYF
>-|TRBV6-6|TRBJ2-3|-
TGTGCCAGCAGTATCCGGCCCGCGGGCGATCACCCCAAGCAGTATTTT
CASSIRPAGDHPKQYF
>-|TRBV19|TRBJ2-7|-
TGTGCCAGTAGTATAGAGGCGACAGGCCCGAGGGGTTACTACGAGCAGTACTTC
CASSIEATGPRGYYEQYF
>-|TRBV2|TRBJ2-5|-
TGTGCCAGCAGTGAGGTCGTAGGGATCTCCCACCAAGAGACCCAGTACTTC
CASSEVVGISHQETQYF
>-|TRBV7-2|TRBJ2-4|TRBD1
TGTGCCAGCAGCCGACCGGGACAGGGGTCGAGTCAGTACTTC
CASSRPGQGSSQYF
>few|TRBV7-2|TRBJ1-2|-
TGTGCCAGCAGCCCCACCGGACAGCTTGGCTATGGCTACACCTTC
CASSPTGQLGYGYTF
>-|TRBV28|TRBJ2-3|TRBD2
TGTGCCAGCAGCGGGGGGACTTTCACAGATACGCAGTATTTT
CASSGGTFTDTQYF
>-|TRBV5-1|TRBJ2-3|TRBD2
TGCGCCAGCAGCATGATGACTAGCACTGACTTGACAGATACGCAGTATTTT
CASSMMTSTDLTDTQYF
>-|TRBV14|TRBJ1-1|-
TGTGCCAGCAGCCGTGAAAGGGTGAACACTGAAGCTTTCTTT
CASSRERVNTEAFF
>-|TRBV7-9|TRBJ1-5|-
TGTGCCAGCAGCTTTAGCACACCACAGCCCCAGCATTTT
CASSFSTPQPQHF
>-|TRBV20-1|TRBJ2-4|-
TGCAGTACCGGAATAGGGGCGTGGGCCAAAAACATTCAGTACTTC
CSTGIGAWAKNIQYF
>few|TRBV5-1|TRBJ2-4|-
TGCGCCAGCAGCCAACAGGTATCGGAGCAAAACATTCAGTACTTC
CASSQQVSEQNIQYF
>-|TRBV5-1|TRBJ2-7|TRBD1
TGCGCCAGCAGCTTGGCGACGACAGGGGGAGACTACGAGCAGTACTTC
CASSLATTGGDYEQYF
>-|TRBV7-2|TRBJ1-1|TRBD1
TGTGCCAGCAGCGCCGGGACAGCCGGCACTGAAGCTTTCTTT
CASSAGTAGTEAFF
>-|TRBV6-6|TRBJ2-7|TRBD1
TGTGCCAGCAGTAAAACAGGGGCCCTGTCCGAGCAGTACTTC
CASSKTGALSEQYF
>-|TRBV7-2|TRBJ2-5|-
TGTGCCAGCAGCTTAGATATGGGCCGGGATGAGCAGTACTTC
CASSLDMGRDEQYF
>-|TRBV7-3|TRBJ2-3|TRBD2
TGTGCCAGCAGCTCAAATAGCGGGGGGGCCCTCGGAGATACGCAGTATTTT
CASSSNSGGALGDTQYF
>few|TRBV29-1|TRBJ2-3|TRBD1
TGCAGCGCCCTCCCAGGGACAGGGAGGACAGATACGCAGTATTTT
CSALPGTGRTDTQYF
>-|TRBV11-1|TRBJ2-4|TRBD1
TGTGCCAGCAGCCCCTTCGGGGTCGGGACAGGAGCCAAAAACATTCAGTACTTC
CASSPFGVGTGAKNIQYF
>-|TRBV4-3|TRBJ2-3|-
TGCGCCAGCAGCCAAGAGGACGCAGGCACAGATACGCAGTATTTT
CASSQEDAGTDTQYF
>-|TRBV28|TRBJ2-2|TRBD2
TGTGCCAGCAGTTCAACGGGACTAGCTGAAACCGGGGAGCTGTTTTTT
CASSSTGLAETGELFF
>-|TRBV13|TRBJ1-1|-
TGTGCCAGCAGTTCAGGGATAAACACTGAAGCTTTCTTT
CASSSGINTEAFF
>-|TRBV5-6|TRBJ2-5|TRBD1
TGTGCCAGCAGCTTGGGACAGGGCCAACCATGGACCCAGTACTTC
CASSLGQGQPWTQYF
>-|TRBV5-6|TRBJ2-7|TRBD2
TGTGCCAGCAGCTTATATTGGACTAGCGGCAACTTCTCCTACGAGCAGTACTTC
CASSLYWTSGNFSYEQYF
>-|TRBV23-1|TRBJ2-7|TRBD1
TGCGCCAGCAGTCAATCGGGACAGTCGAGCTCCTACGAGCAGTACTTC
CASSQSGQSSSYEQYF